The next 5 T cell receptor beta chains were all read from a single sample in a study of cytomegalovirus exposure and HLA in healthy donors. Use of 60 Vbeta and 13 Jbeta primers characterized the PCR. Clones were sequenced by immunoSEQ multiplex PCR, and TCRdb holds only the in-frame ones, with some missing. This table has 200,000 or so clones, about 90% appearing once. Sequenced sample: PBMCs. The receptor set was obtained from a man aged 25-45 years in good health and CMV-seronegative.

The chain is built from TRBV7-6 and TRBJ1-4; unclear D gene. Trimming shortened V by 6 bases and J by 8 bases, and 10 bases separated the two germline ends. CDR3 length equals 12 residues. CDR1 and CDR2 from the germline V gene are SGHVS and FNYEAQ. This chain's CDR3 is CASRSLEEKLFF. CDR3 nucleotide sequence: TGTGCCAGCAGGTCCTTGGAGGAAAAACTGTTTTTT. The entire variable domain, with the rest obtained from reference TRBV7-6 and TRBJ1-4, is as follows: GAGVSQSPRYKVTKRGQDVALRCDPISGHVSLYWYRQALGQGPEFLTYFNYEAQQDKSGLPNDRFSAERPEGSISTLTIQRTEQRDSAMYRCASRSLEEKLFFGSGTQLSVL.

This CDR3 is CASSQVGRGKDTQYF. The CDR3 coding sequence is TGTGCCAGCAGCCAGGTGGGCAGGGGGAAAGATACGCAGTATTTT. The chain is built from TRBV6-6 and TRBJ2-3; 7 nucleotides match TRBD1. The ends lost 6 bases at V and 5 bases at J; junction bases unmatched: 11. The germline V gene encodes CDR1 MNHNY and CDR2 SVGAGI (reference sequence). CDR3 size: 15 residues.

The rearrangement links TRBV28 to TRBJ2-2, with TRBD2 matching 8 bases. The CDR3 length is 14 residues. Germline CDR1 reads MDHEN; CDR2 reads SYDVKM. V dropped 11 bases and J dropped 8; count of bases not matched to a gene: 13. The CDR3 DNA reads TGTGCCGGCGCGGCGGGGGGCTTCCGGGGGGAGCTGTTTTTT. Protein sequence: CAGAAGGFRGELFF.

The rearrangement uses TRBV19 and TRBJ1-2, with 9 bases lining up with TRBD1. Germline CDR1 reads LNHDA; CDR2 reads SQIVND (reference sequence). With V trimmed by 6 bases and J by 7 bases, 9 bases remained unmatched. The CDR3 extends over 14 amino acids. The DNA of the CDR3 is TGTGCCAGTAGAATTGATCCGGGACAGGGTGGCTACACCTTC. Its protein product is CASRIDPGQGGYTF. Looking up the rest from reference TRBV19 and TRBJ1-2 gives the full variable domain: DGGITQSPKYLFRKEGQNVTLSCEQNLNHDAMYWYRQDPGQGLRLIYYSQIVNDFQKGDIAEGYSVSREKKESFPLTVTSAQKNPTAFYLCASRIDPGQGGYTFGSGTRLTVV.

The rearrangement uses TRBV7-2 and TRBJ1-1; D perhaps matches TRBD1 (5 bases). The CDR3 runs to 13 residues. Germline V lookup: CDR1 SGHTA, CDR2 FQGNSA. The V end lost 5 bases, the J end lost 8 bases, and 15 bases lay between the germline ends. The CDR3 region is CASSNPGGVEAFF. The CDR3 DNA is TGTGCCAGCAGCAACCCGGGAGGGGTGGAAGCTTTCTTT.